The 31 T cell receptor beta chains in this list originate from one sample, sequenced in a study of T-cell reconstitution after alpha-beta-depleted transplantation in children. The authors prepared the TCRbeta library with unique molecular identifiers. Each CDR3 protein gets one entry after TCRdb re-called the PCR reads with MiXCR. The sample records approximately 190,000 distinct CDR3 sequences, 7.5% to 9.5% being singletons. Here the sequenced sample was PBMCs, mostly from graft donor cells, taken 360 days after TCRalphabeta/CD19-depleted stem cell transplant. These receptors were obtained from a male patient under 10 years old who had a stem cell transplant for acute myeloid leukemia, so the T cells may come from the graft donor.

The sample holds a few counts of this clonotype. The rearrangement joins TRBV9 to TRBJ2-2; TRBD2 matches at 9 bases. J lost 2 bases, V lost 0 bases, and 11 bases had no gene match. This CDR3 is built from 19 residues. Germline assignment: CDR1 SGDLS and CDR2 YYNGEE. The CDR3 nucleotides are TGTGCCAGCAGCGTAGAAATAGCGGGAGTCCCCTTCAACACCGGGGAGCTGTTTTTT. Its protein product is CASSVEIAGVPFNTGELFF.

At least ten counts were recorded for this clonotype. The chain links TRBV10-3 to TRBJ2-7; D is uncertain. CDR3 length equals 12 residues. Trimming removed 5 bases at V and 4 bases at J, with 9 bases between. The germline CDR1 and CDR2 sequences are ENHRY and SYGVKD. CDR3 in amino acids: CAISILGYEQYV. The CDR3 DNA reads TGTGCCATCAGTATCTTGGGTTACGAGCAGTACGTC.

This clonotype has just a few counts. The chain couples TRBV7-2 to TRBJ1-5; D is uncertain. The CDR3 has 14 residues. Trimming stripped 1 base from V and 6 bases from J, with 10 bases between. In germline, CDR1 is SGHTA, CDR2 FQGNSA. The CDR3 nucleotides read TGTGCCAGCAGCTTAGGGGCAGGTACTCAGCCCCAGCATTTT. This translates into CASSLGAGTQPQHF.

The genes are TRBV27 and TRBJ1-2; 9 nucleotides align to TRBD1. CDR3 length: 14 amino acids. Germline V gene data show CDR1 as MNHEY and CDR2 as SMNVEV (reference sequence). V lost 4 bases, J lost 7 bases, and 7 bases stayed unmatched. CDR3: CASSSLTGGSGYTF. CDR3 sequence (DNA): TGTGCCAGCAGTTCCCTAACAGGGGGCAGTGGCTACACCTTC.

The CDR3 coding sequence is TGTGCCAGCCTTAGGGACGGCGGGAGGCCCACAGATACGCAGTATTTT. Translated: CASLRDGGRPTDTQYF. The chain employs TRBV7-9 and TRBJ2-3; 8 bases agree with TRBD2. V trimming: 8 bases; J trimming: 2 bases; junction bases outside the gene matches: 12. Germline V gene lookup returns CDR1 SEHNR and CDR2 FQNEAQ (reference sequence). The CDR3 sequence is 16 residues long. Combining the CDR3 with reference TRBV7-9 and TRBJ2-3 gives the whole variable domain DTGVSQNPRHKITKRGQNVTFRCDPISEHNRLYWYRQTLGQGPEFLTYFQNEAQLEKSRLLSDRFSAERPKGSFSTLEIQRTEQGDSAMYLCASLRDGGRPTDTQYFGPGTRLTVL.

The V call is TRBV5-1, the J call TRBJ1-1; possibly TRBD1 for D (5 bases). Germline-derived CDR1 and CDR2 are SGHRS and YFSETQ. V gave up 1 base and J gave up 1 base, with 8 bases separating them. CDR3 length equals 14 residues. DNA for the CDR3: TGCGCCAGCAGCTTGTTCGGGGGGAACACTGAAGCTTTCTTT. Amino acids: CASSLFGGNTEAFF.

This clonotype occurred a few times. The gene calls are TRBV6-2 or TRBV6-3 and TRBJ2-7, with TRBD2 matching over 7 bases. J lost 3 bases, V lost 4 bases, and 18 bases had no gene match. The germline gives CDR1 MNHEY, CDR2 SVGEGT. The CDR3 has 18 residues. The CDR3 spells CASSSRTRFVLTRYEQYF. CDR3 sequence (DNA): TGTGCCAGCAGTTCCCGGACTAGGTTTGTCCTCACGCGCTACGAGCAGTACTTC.

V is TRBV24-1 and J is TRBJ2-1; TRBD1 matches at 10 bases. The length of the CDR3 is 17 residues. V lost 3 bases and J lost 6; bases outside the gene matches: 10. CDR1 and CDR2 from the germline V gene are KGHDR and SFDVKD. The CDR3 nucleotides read TGTGCCACCAGTGATGCCGGGACAGGGGCGGTGCGCAATGAGCAGTTCTTC. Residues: CATSDAGTGAVRNEQFF.

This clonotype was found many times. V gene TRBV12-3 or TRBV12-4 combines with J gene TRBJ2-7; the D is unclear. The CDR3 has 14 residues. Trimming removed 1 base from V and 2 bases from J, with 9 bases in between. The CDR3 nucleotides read TGTGCCAGCAGTTTAGGTCTGAACACCTACGAGCAGTACTTC. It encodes CASSLGLNTYEQYF.

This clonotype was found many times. This CDR3 is CATNRVAATDEQFF. The DNA of the CDR3 is TGTGCCACCAACCGGGTGGCGGCTACTGACGAGCAGTTCTTC. The chain is built from TRBV9 and TRBJ2-1; the D is unclear. This CDR3 is 14 amino acids long. CDR1 is SGDLS, CDR2 YYNGEE, per germline. V lost 9 bases to trimming and J lost 10 bases, with 23 bases between them.

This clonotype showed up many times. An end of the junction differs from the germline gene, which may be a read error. CDR3 nucleotides: TGTGCCATCAGTGAGGGGGAGGAACAGTTGGATTTT. This gives the protein CAISEGEEQLDF. The chain uses TRBV10-3 and TRBJ2-3; D may be TRBD2 (6 bases). This CDR3 spans 12 amino acids. Germline CDR1 reads ENHRY; CDR2 reads SYGVKD.

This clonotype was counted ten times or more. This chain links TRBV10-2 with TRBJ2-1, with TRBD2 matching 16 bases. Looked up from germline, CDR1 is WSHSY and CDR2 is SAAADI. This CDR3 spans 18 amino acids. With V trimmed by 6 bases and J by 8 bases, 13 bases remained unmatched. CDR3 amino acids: CASRGTSGRAPASYEQFF. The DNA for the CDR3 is TGCGCCAGCAGGGGGACTAGCGGGAGGGCACCGGCAAGCTATGAGCAGTTCTTC.

CDR3 in amino acids: CATTEIAETYEQYF. The CDR3 region has the DNA TGTGCCACCACGGAAATAGCGGAAACCTACGAGCAGTACTTC. V and J are TRBV18 and TRBJ2-7, with D perhaps TRBD2 (6 bases). Germline values: CDR1 KGHSH, CDR2 LQKENI. Between the trimmed V and J ends, which lost 10 bases and 2 bases, there was a span of 18 bases. This CDR3 has 14 amino acids.

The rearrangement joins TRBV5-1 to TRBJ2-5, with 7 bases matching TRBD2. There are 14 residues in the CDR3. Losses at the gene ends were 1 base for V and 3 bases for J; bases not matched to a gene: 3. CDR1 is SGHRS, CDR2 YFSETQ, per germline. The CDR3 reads CASSLRLAEETQYF. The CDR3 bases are TGCGCCAGCAGCTTGCGCCTAGCGGAAGAGACCCAGTACTTC.

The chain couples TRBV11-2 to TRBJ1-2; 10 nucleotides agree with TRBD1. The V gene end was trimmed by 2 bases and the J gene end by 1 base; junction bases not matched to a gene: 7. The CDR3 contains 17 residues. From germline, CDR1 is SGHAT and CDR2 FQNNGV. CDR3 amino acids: CASSLNRGQGNNYGYTF. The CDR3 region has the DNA TGTGCCAGCAGCTTAAATAGGGGACAGGGGAATAACTATGGCTACACCTTC.

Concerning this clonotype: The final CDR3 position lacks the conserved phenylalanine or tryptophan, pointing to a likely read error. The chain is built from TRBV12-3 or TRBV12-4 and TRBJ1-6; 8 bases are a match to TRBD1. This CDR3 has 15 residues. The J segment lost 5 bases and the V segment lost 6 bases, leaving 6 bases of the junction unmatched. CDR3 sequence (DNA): TGTGCCAGCAGACCCACAGGGGGTAATAATTCACCCCTCCACTAT. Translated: CASRPTGGNNSPLHY.

DNA for the CDR3: TGCAGCGTTGGCGGGGGTAGTGGCTACACCTTC. Protein sequence: CSVGGGSGYTF. The chain has TRBV29-1 and TRBJ1-2; D possibly corresponds to TRBD1 (5 bases). The CDR3 extends over 11 amino acids. V shed 4 bases and J shed 7 bases, with 10 bases lying between them. The germline CDR1 and CDR2 sequences are SQVTM and ANQGSEA.

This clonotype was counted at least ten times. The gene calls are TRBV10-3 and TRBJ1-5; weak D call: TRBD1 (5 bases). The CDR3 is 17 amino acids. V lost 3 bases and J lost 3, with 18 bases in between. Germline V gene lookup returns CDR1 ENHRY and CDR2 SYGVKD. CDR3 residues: CAISDRGGRGFNQPQHF. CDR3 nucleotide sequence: TGTGCCATCAGTGATAGGGGAGGCCGGGGATTCAATCAGCCCCAGCATTTT.

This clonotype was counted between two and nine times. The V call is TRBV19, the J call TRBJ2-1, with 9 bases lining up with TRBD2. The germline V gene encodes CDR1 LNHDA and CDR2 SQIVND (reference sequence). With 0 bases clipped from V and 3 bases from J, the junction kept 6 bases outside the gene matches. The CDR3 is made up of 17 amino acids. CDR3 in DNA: TGTGCCAGTAGTATAGATCGACTAGCGGCTCGCTACAATGAGCAGTTCTTC. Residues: CASSIDRLAARYNEQFF.

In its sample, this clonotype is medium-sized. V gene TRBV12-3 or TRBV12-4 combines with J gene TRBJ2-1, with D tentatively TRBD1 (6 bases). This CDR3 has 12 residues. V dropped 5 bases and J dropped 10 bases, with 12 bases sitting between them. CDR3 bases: TGTGCCAGCAGTCAACAGGGTTGGGAGCAGTTCTTC. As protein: CASSQQGWEQFF.

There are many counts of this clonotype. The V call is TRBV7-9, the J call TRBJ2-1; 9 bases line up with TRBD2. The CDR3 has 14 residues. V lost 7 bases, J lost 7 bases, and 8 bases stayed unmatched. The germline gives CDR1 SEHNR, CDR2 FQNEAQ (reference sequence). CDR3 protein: CASTIGGLANEQFF. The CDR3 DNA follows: TGTGCCAGCACCATCGGAGGACTAGCGAATGAGCAGTTCTTC.

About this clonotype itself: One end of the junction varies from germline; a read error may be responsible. The DNA for the CDR3 is TGCAGTGCTAGAGACCTGGCGCTGGTTACCCTGACCTTC. Amino acid sequence: CSARDLALVTLTF. The V and J genes are TRBV20-1 and TRBJ2-1, with unresolved D. From germline, CDR1 is DFQATT and CDR2 SNEGSKA (reference sequence). This CDR3 spans 13 amino acids.

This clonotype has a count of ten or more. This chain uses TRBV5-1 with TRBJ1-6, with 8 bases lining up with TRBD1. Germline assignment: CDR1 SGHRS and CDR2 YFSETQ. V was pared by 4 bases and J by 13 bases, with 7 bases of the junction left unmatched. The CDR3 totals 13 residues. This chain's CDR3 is CASSTGQDFPLHF. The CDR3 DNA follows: TGCGCCAGCAGCACGGGACAGGACTTCCCCCTCCACTTT.

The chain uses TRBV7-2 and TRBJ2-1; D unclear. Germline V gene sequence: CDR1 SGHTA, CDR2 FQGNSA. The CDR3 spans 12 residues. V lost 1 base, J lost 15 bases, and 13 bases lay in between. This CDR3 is CASSLVERWLFF. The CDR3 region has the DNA TGTGCCAGCAGCTTAGTAGAGCGTTGGCTGTTCTTC.

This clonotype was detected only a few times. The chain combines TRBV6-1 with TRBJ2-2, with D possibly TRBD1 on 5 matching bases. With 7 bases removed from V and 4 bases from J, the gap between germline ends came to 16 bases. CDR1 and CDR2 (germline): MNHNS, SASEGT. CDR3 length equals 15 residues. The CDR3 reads CASIAGHSPTGELFF. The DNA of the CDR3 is TGTGCCAGCATCGCAGGACACTCGCCCACCGGGGAGCTGTTTTTT.

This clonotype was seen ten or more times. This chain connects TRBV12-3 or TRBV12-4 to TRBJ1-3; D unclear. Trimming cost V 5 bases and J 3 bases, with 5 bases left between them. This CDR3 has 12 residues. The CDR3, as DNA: TGTGCCAGCAGTGCCCTTGGAAACACCATATATTTT. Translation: CASSALGNTIYF.

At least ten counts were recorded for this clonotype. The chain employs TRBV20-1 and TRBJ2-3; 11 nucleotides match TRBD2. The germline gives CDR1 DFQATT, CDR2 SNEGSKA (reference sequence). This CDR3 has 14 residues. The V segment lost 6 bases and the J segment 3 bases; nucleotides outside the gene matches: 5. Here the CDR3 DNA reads TGCAGTGCCACCGGGACTAGCGGAACAGATACGCAGTATTTT. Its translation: CSATGTSGTDTQYF.

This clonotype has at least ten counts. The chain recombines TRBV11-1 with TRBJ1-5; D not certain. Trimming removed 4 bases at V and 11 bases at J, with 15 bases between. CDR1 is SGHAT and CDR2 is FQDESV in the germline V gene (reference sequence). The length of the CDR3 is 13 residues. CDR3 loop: CASSSIAGGSQHF. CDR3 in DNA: TGTGCCAGCAGCTCCATCGCTGGAGGGTCCCAGCATTTT.

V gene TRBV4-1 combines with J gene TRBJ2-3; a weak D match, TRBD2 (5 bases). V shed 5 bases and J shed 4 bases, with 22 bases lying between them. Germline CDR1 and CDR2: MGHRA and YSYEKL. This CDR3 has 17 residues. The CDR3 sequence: CASSSMRVWGRSDTQYF. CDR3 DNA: TGCGCCAGCAGCTCCATGAGGGTCTGGGGTCGTTCAGATACGCAGTATTTT.

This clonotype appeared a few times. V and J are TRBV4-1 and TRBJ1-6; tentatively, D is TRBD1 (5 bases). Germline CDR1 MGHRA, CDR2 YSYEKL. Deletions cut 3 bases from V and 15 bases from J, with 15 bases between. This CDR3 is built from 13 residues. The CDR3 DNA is TGCGCCAGCAGCCACAGCGGGGGTAAACTCCTCCACTTT. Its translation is CASSHSGGKLLHF.

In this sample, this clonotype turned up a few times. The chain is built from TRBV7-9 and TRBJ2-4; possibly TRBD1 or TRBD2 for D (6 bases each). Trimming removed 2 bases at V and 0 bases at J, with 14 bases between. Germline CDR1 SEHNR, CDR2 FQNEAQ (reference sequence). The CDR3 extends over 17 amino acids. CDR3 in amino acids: CASSLSPWGAAKNIQYF. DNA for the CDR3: TGTGCCAGCAGCTTATCCCCCTGGGGGGCAGCCAAAAACATTCAGTACTTC.